The 30 T cell receptor beta chains in this list originate from one sample, sequenced in a study of blood T cells in healthy people across ages. A sample-barcoded 5' primer and a J-beta primer mix were used in a second PCR of roughly 6 to 11 cycles. TCRdb processed the 5' RACE reads anew with MiXCR; each CDR3 protein has one entry. The profile shows roughly 1.6 million distinct CDR3 sequences, roughly 32% of them singletons. The sample taken for sequencing was blood. The receptors were sampled from a woman in her twenties or thirties in good health.

The chain links TRBV2 to TRBJ2-3, with 8 bases aligning to TRBD2. J lost 6 bases, V lost 3 bases, and 8 bases had no gene match. The CDR3 loop spans 15 amino acids. Germline-derived CDR1 and CDR2 are SNHLY and FYNNEI. The CDR3 loop reads CASSDGRGDTDTQYF. The CDR3 region has the DNA TGTGCCAGCAGTGACGGGCGGGGGGACACTGATACGCAGTATTTT. The full variable domain, rest sourced from reference TRBV2 and TRBJ2-3, is EPEVTQTPSHQVTQMGQEVILRCVPISNHLYFYWYRQILGQKVEFLVSFYNNEISEKSEIFDDQFSVERPDGSNFTLKIRSTKLEDSAMYFCASSDGRGDTDTQYFGPGTRLTVL.

The chain uses TRBV6-1 and TRBJ1-4; unclear D gene. The length of the CDR3 is 13 residues. Germline V lookup: CDR1 MNHNS, CDR2 SASEGT. Between the trimmed V and J ends, which lost 7 bases and 1 base, there was a span of 7 bases. The CDR3 protein is CASKWRTNEKLFF. The CDR3 DNA reads TGTGCCAGCAAGTGGCGAACTAATGAAAAACTGTTTTTT.

The chain employs TRBV4-1 and TRBJ1-2; no reliable D call. Germline loops: CDR1 MGHRA, CDR2 YSYEKL. The CDR3 runs 13 residues. V gave up 0 bases and J gave up 8 bases, with 10 bases separating them. The CDR3 is CASSQDRPGGYTF. The CDR3 DNA reads as TGCGCCAGCAGCCAAGATCGACCCGGCGGCTACACCTTC.

Remarks on this clonotype: One junction end does not reproduce the germline sequence, and a read error may be involved. This rearrangement joins TRBV20-1 to TRBJ1-2; D is uncertain. Germline CDR1 DFQATT, CDR2 SNEGSKA (reference sequence). The CDR3 is 12 amino acids. The CDR3 loop reads CSARDRTYGYTF. DNA of the CDR3: TGCAGCGCTAGAGATCGGACCTATGGCTACACCTTC.

This clonotype was seen a few times. The genes are TRBV9 and TRBJ2-3; 9 bases line up with TRBD2. J was trimmed by 3 bases and V by 1 base; bases with no gene match: 9. The V gene's germline CDR1 is SGDLS and CDR2 YYNGEE. The CDR3 is made up of 17 amino acids. The CDR3 protein is CASSVTLGTSSTDTQYF. The CDR3 DNA is TGTGCCAGCAGCGTAACGCTCGGGACTAGCTCAACAGATACGCAGTATTTT.

The genes are TRBV7-2 and TRBJ2-5; the D gene is possibly TRBD2 (6 bases). Germline CDR1 is SGHTA and CDR2 is FQGNSA. With 2 bases removed from V and 3 bases from J, the gap between germline ends came to 10 bases. There are 14 residues in the CDR3. The CDR3 here is CASSLMGGKETQYF. CDR3 DNA: TGTGCCAGCAGCTTAATGGGCGGGAAAGAGACCCAGTACTTC.

The chain couples TRBV20-1 to TRBJ2-1, with D possibly matching TRBD2 (5 bases). Trimming left V 5 bases short and J 8 bases short, with 16 bases between. Germline CDR1 is DFQATT and CDR2 is SNEGSKA (reference sequence). The CDR3 length is 13 residues. CDR3 region: CSAHHWENDEQFF. The DNA of the CDR3 is TGCAGTGCTCACCATTGGGAGAACGATGAGCAGTTCTTC.

The chain joins TRBV20-1 to TRBJ1-6; D is possibly TRBD1 (6 bases). The CDR3 is made up of 16 amino acids. CDR1 is DFQATT and CDR2 is SNEGSKA in the germline V gene (reference sequence). The V and J ends lost 2 bases and 10 bases respectively, with 21 bases between them. The CDR3 sequence: CSARMAQGTGGSPLHF. CDR3 nucleotides: TGCAGTGCTAGAATGGCTCAGGGGACCGGCGGGTCACCCCTCCACTTT.

This clonotype was recorded only once. V is TRBV18 and J is TRBJ2-1; D possibly corresponds to TRBD2 (5 bases). Trimming removed 3 bases at V and 7 bases at J, with 16 bases between. The CDR3 runs 15 residues. CDR1 and CDR2 (germline): KGHSH, LQKENI. This CDR3 reads CASSPPAGRRNEQFF. The CDR3 bases are TGTGCCAGCTCACCTCCGGCGGGTAGAAGGAATGAGCAGTTCTTC.

This clonotype was detected a few times. This chain connects TRBV6-5 to TRBJ2-7; 8 bases agree with TRBD2. The germline V gene has CDR1 MNHEY and CDR2 SVGAGI. The V and J ends lost 0 bases and 6 bases, in that order; junction bases with no gene match: 7. The CDR3 runs 15 residues. The CDR3, as DNA: TGTGCCAGCAGTTACTCGATTAGCGGGACGGGCGAGCAGTACTTC. Protein sequence: CASSYSISGTGEQYF.

This clonotype has at least ten counts. V usage is TRBV29-1 and J usage is TRBJ2-6; D unresolved. V lost 6 bases and J 2 bases, leaving 5 bases between the germline ends. Germline lookup yields CDR1 SQVTM and CDR2 ANQGSEA. The CDR3 consists of 12 residues. CDR3 coding DNA: TGCAGCGTCGACACTGGGGCCAACGTCCTGACTTTC. This codes for CSVDTGANVLTF.

This sequence joins TRBV15 and TRBJ1-5; perhaps TRBD1 as D (6 bases). CDR1 LNHNV and CDR2 YYDKDF come from the germline V gene (reference sequence). This CDR3 has 17 residues. The V end was cut by 5 bases, the J end by 6 bases, with 23 bases between. Here the CDR3 DNA reads TGTGCCACCAGCTTCGAACAGGGCTTCCAATACTCTCAGCCCCAGCATTTT. Translated, it gives CATSFEQGFQYSQPQHF.

V is TRBV3-1 and J is TRBJ2-7; 8 bases match TRBD1. The CDR3 length is 13 residues. Trimming took 4 bases from V and 5 from J; bases not matched to a gene: 4. The V gene's germline CDR1 is LGHDT and CDR2 YNNKEL (reference sequence). DNA of the CDR3: TGTGCCAGCAGCCGCTGGACAGGGAACGAGCAGTACTTC. Its translation is CASSRWTGNEQYF.

The V call is TRBV7-6, the J call TRBJ2-1; 11 bases agree with TRBD2. J was trimmed by 6 bases and V by 8 bases; bases with no gene match: 3. The CDR3 is made up of 13 amino acids. Germline V gene lookup returns CDR1 SGHVS and CDR2 FNYEAQ. Here the CDR3 reads CASAGLAGNEQFF. CDR3 nucleotides: TGTGCCAGCGCCGGACTAGCGGGCAATGAGCAGTTCTTC. Full variable domain (rest looked up from reference TRBV7-6 and TRBJ2-1): GAGVSQSPRYKVTKRGQDVALRCDPISGHVSLYWYRQALGQGPEFLTYFNYEAQQDKSGLPNDRFSAERPEGSISTLTIQRTEQRDSAMYRCASAGLAGNEQFFGPGTRLTVL.

In its sample, this clonotype was seen a few times. The CDR3 is CASSRDRVRETQYF. CDR3 nucleotide sequence: TGTGCCAGCAGCCGGGACAGGGTTAGGGAGACCCAGTACTTC. This chain joins TRBV2 and TRBJ2-5; 9 bases align to TRBD1. The germline V gene has CDR1 SNHLY and CDR2 FYNNEI. The CDR3 has 14 residues. With V trimmed by 6 bases and J by 5 bases, 7 bases remained unmatched.

This chain links TRBV11-2 with TRBJ2-5; the match to TRBD2 covers 15 bases. The DNA end lines up better with TRBJ2-7; the J call may be wrong. Germline loops: CDR1 SGHAT, CDR2 FQNNGV. The CDR3 has 16 residues. The CDR3 spells CASSSGLAGGIYEQYF. The CDR3 nucleotides are TGTGCCAGCAGCTCGGGACTAGCGGGGGGAATATACGAGCAGTACTTC.

This clonotype has only one observation. This chain uses TRBV6-1 with TRBJ1-2; a weak D match, TRBD1 (6 bases). This CDR3 has 14 amino acids. Germline CDR1 and CDR2: MNHNS and SASEGT. V shed 8 bases and J shed 4 bases, with 17 bases lying between them. The CDR3 spells CASSAGAYLYGYTF. CDR3 coding DNA: TGTGCCAGCTCAGCAGGGGCGTACCTCTATGGCTACACCTTC.

This clonotype appeared many times. This chain uses TRBV29-1 with TRBJ2-7; TRBD2 might be the D (6 bases). CDR1 is SQVTM, CDR2 ANQGSEA, per germline. V was shortened by 5 bases and J by 2 bases, with 10 bases between the two germline ends. This CDR3 comprises 12 residues. The CDR3 spells CSVSGGAYEQYF. The CDR3 DNA reads as TGCAGCGTTTCCGGCGGGGCCTACGAGCAGTACTTC.

Only a few counts were recorded for this clonotype. The gene calls are TRBV20-1 and TRBJ2-5; 7 nucleotides align to TRBD1. With 0 bases clipped from V and 2 bases from J, the junction kept 3 bases outside the gene matches. CDR3 size: 14 residues. In germline, CDR1 is DFQATT, CDR2 SNEGSKA (reference sequence). CDR3 sequence: CSARDGQAQETQYF. The CDR3 nucleotides read TGCAGTGCTAGAGATGGACAGGCTCAAGAGACCCAGTACTTC.

The genes are TRBV3-1 and TRBJ1-2; weak D call: TRBD1 (5 bases). Germline CDR1 is LGHDT and CDR2 is YNNKEL (reference sequence). Between the trimmed V and J ends, which lost 4 bases and 4 bases, there was a span of 19 bases. This CDR3 contains 16 residues. CDR3 sequence (DNA): TGTGCCAGCAGCCCTCCGACACTCCTGAGGGGCTATGGCTACACCTTC. Its translation: CASSPPTLLRGYGYTF.

Written as DNA, the CDR3 is TGTGCCAGCAGTGCCGGGGGGAGTACGCAGTATTTT. Translated: CASSAGGSTQYF. The chain couples TRBV12-3 or TRBV12-4 to TRBJ2-3, with 7 bases matching TRBD2. This CDR3 is 12 amino acids long. J gave up 8 bases and V 5 bases, and 4 bases lay outside the gene matches.

This clonotype was seen at least ten times. One end of the junction fails to match germline, which may point to a read error. This chain links TRBV11-2 with TRBJ2-1; perhaps D is TRBD1 or TRBD2 (5 bases each). The CDR3 sequence is 12 residues long. Germline CDR1 and CDR2: SGHAT and FQNNGV. The CDR3, as DNA: TGCGCCAGCAGCTTAGGGGAGTATGAGCAGTTCTTC. This gives the protein CASSLGEYEQFF. The full variable domain, completed using reference TRBV11-2 and TRBJ2-1, is EAGVAQSPRYKIIEKRQSVAFWCNPISGHATLYWYQQILGQGPKLLIQFQNNGVVDDSQLPKDRFSAERLKGVDSTLKIQPAKLEDSAVYLCASSLGEYEQFFGPGTRLTVL.

This clonotype has only one observation. V and J are TRBV24-1 and TRBJ2-5; unclear D gene. Germline assignment: CDR1 KGHDR and CDR2 SFDVKD. The CDR3 is 12 amino acids. Between the trimmed V and J ends, which lost 4 bases and 11 bases, there was a span of 13 bases. This CDR3 reads CATSEYDNEQYF. CDR3 nucleotide sequence: TGTGCCACCAGTGAGTATGACAATGAGCAGTACTTC.

The CDR3 DNA sequence: TGTGCCAGCAGCTTAAAAGTGCCGGGACTAGTAGGCGACGAGCAGTACTTC. Encoded protein: CASSLKVPGLVGDEQYF. V usage is TRBV7-3 and J usage is TRBJ2-7, with TRBD2 matching over 8 bases. V lost 1 base, J lost 5 bases, and 13 bases stayed unmatched. Germline CDR1 and CDR2: SGHTA and FQGTGA. This CDR3 has 17 residues.

CDR3 DNA: TGTGCCATCAGTGAAATCGGGACTAGCGGGAGGGCCACCGGGGAGCTGTTTTTT. Amino acid sequence: CAISEIGTSGRATGELFF. V and J are TRBV10-3 and TRBJ2-2, with 16 bases that match TRBD2. Germline-derived CDR1 and CDR2 are ENHRY and SYGVKD. Trimming took 3 bases from V and 4 from J; bases not matched to a gene: 5. This CDR3 region has 18 residues.

In its sample, this clonotype was seen a few times. The chain carries TRBV2 and TRBJ1-5; TRBD1 matches 7 bases. CDR3 size: 15 residues. Germline-derived CDR1 and CDR2 are SNHLY and FYNNEI. V was clipped by 3 bases and J by 0 bases; unmatched bases: 2. CDR3 protein: CASSDGTASNQPQHF. The CDR3 bases are TGTGCCAGCAGTGACGGGACAGCTAGCAATCAGCCCCAGCATTTT.

This clonotype appeared a few times. The rearrangement joins TRBV3-1 to TRBJ2-6; 8 bases are a match to TRBD1. Trimming took 0 bases from V and 4 from J; bases not matched to a gene: 11. Germline V gives CDR1 LGHDT, CDR2 YNNKEL (reference sequence). This CDR3 has 19 amino acids. The CDR3 sequence: CASSQDYGTGRAGANVLTF. The DNA for the CDR3 is TGTGCCAGCAGCCAAGACTACGGGACAGGCCGTGCAGGGGCCAACGTCCTGACTTTC.

In its sample, this clonotype was seen a few times. The chain uses TRBV19 and TRBJ2-5; TRBD2 agrees at 13 bases. Germline lookup yields CDR1 LNHDA and CDR2 SQIVND (reference sequence). V was pared by 3 bases and J by 0 bases, with 4 bases of the junction left unmatched. This CDR3 is built from 17 residues. The CDR3 sequence is CASSIRGLAGDQETQYF. CDR3 bases: TGTGCCAGTAGTATCCGAGGACTAGCGGGGGACCAAGAGACCCAGTACTTC. The full variable domain, with the rest looked up from reference TRBV19 and TRBJ2-5, is DGGITQSPKYLFRKEGQNVTLSCEQNLNHDAMYWYRQDPGQGLRLIYYSQIVNDFQKGDIAEGYSVSREKKESFPLTVTSAQKNPTAFYLCASSIRGLAGDQETQYFGPGTRLLVL.

This clonotype was detected only a few times. The chain links TRBV6-5 to TRBJ2-3; 9 nucleotides agree with TRBD1. J lost 3 bases, V lost 6 bases, and 4 bases had no gene match. The CDR3 sequence is 14 residues long. Germline CDR1 reads MNHEY; CDR2 reads SVGAGI. Here the CDR3 DNA reads TGTGCCAGCAGACCGACAGGGGGAACAGATACGCAGTATTTT. Its protein product is CASRPTGGTDTQYF.

This clonotype has at least ten counts. V gene TRBV4-2 combines with J gene TRBJ2-5; TRBD2 agrees at 10 bases. The trim removed 6 bases at V and 2 bases at J, leaving 6 bases unmatched. This CDR3 spans 15 amino acids. CDR1 is LGHNA, CDR2 YNFKEQ, per germline. This CDR3 is CASRRSSGGQETQYF. CDR3 DNA sequence: TGTGCCAGCAGACGATCTAGCGGGGGTCAAGAGACCCAGTACTTC.